This T cell receptor (beta chain) was retrieved from a study of blood T cells in healthy people across ages. This clonotype occurred a few times. CDR3 length: 13 amino acids. From germline, CDR1 is SGHRS and CDR2 YFSETQ. V gave up 3 bases and J gave up 1 base, with 7 bases separating them. Primers used in a second PCR of about 7 to 12 cycles were a sample-barcoded 5' primer and a J-beta primer mix. TCRdb re-called the 5' RACE reads with MiXCR, one entry per CDR3 protein. Of 650,000 or so distinct CDR3 sequences in the sample, 52% were seen once. The V and J genes are TRBV5-1 and TRBJ1-1; the D gene is possibly TRBD1 (5 bases). Sequenced material: blood. The TCR was taken from an elderly woman in good health. The CDR3 sequence is CASSWTQNTEAFF. The CDR3 nucleotides are TGCGCCAGCAGCTGGACACAGAACACTGAAGCTTTCTTT.